The next 20 T cell receptor beta chains were all read from a single sample in a study of T cell clones after liver transplantation (dated by TCRdb to the late 2010s). Receptors were amplified or captured by the immunoSEQ multiplex PCR assay. TCRdb obtained this table from immuneACCESS and retained in-frame rearrangements with V and J assigned. These tables miss some clones; where compared with another copy, unresolved V genes account for less than half of the shortfall, and the remainder is unexplained. This sample lists around 97,000 clones; 84% were detected once. The ten largest clones capture approximately 2.9% of the sample. The material was CD4+ T cells from blood, obtained around 44 months after liver transplant. These receptors all stem from a human patient who received a liver transplant. After a transplant, some T cells may have been passed on by the graft donor.

The V gene is TRBV28, the J gene TRBJ2-2, with D perhaps matching TRBD2 (5 bases). CDR1 MDHEN and CDR2 SYDVKM come from the germline V gene. V was trimmed by 6 bases and J by 6 bases, leaving 11 bases between them. CDR3 length equals 13 residues. The CDR3 region is CASRLTGAGELFF. CDR3 nucleotides: TGTGCCAGCAGACTTACCGGGGCCGGGGAGCTGTTTTTT. The full variable domain, rest sourced from reference TRBV28 and TRBJ2-2, is DVKVTQSSRYLVKRTGEKVFLECVQDMDHENMFWYRQDPGLGLRLIYFSYDVKMKEKGDIPEGYSVSREKKERFSLILESASTNQTSMYLCASRLTGAGELFFGEGSRLTVL.

This CDR3 is CASSATVSRYF. For the CDR3, the DNA is TGTGCCAGCAGTGCGACGGTATCGCGGTACTTC. The rearrangement links TRBV6-4 to TRBJ2-4; D not certain. Trimming took off 4 bases at V and 15 bases at J, with 13 bases between the two ends. Germline CDR1 reads MRHNA; CDR2 reads SNTAGT. The CDR3 length is 11 residues.

The chain joins TRBV10-3 to TRBJ1-4; D remains ambiguous. This CDR3 has 15 residues. The V gene's germline CDR1 is ENHRY and CDR2 SYGVKD. Trimming removed 0 bases at V and 5 bases at J, with 10 bases between. CDR3 loop: CAISESGRPNEKLFF. CDR3 DNA sequence: TGTGCCATCAGTGAGTCAGGTAGACCGAATGAAAAACTGTTTTTT.

The rearrangement joins TRBV18 to TRBJ2-1; the D is unclear. V lost 2 bases and J 5 bases, leaving 7 bases between the germline ends. Germline values: CDR1 KGHSH, CDR2 LQKENI. The length of the CDR3 is 13 residues. CDR3 sequence reads: CASSPTIDNEQFF. CDR3 DNA: TGTGCCAGCTCACCAACTATCGACAATGAGCAGTTCTTC.

There are a few counts of this clone. This rearrangement joins TRBV6-1 to TRBJ1-4; the D is unclear. V shed 4 bases and J shed 8 bases, with 14 bases lying between them. The CDR3 is 14 amino acids. Germline CDR1 reads MNHNS; CDR2 reads SASEGT. DNA for the CDR3: TGTGCCAGCAGTGTGCGGCACCGCCAAGAAAAACTGTTTTTT. Amino acids: CASSVRHRQEKLFF.

The gene calls are TRBV5-1 and TRBJ1-1, with a possible D match to TRBD1 (5 bases). The V end lost 5 bases, the J end lost 0 bases, and 20 bases lay between the germline ends. The CDR3 is 17 amino acids. Germline CDR1 and CDR2: SGHRS and YFSETQ. This CDR3 reads CASRLNPQARMNTEAFF. The CDR3, as DNA: TGCGCCAGCAGACTCAACCCACAGGCCCGAATGAACACTGAAGCTTTCTTT. Using reference TRBV5-1 and TRBJ1-1 for the parts outside the CDR3, the full variable domain is KAGVTQTPRYLIKTRGQQVTLSCSPISGHRSVSWYQQTPGQGLQFLFEYFSETQRNKGNFPGRFSGRQFSNSRSEMNVSTLELGDSALYLCASRLNPQARMNTEAFFGQGTRLTVV.

This clone was counted a few times. This chain connects TRBV9 to TRBJ1-5; D may be TRBD1 (6 bases). Per germline, CDR1 SGDLS and CDR2 YYNGEE. This CDR3 has 15 residues. V lost 0 bases to trimming and J lost 4 bases, with 11 bases between them. The CDR3 region has the DNA TGTGCCAGCAGCGTAGCAGGGGCTCTAAATCAGCCCCAGCATTTT. Translation gives CASSVAGALNQPQHF.

The CDR3 loop reads CASRDDIRGAFF. DNA for the CDR3: TGTGCCAGCAGGGATGATATCCGGGGAGCTTTCTTT. The rearrangement links TRBV6-5 to TRBJ1-1; D gene uncertain. CDR3 length equals 12 residues. Trimming shortened V by 6 bases and J by 10 bases, and 15 bases separated the two germline ends. Germline loops: CDR1 MNHEY, CDR2 SVGAGI.

The V call is TRBV18, the J call TRBJ2-7, with 7 bases identical to TRBD2. The CDR3 spans 15 residues. V was clipped by 4 bases and J by 0 bases; unmatched bases: 6. Germline V gene sequence: CDR1 KGHSH, CDR2 LQKENI. CDR3: CASSRLTGGSYEQYF. The DNA of the CDR3 is TGTGCCAGCTCACGTCTTACGGGGGGCTCCTACGAGCAGTACTTC.

J is TRBJ2-3 and V is TRBV5-6, with 9 bases identical to TRBD2. Germline V lookup: CDR1 SGHDT, CDR2 YYEEEE. Trimming removed 4 bases from V and 6 bases from J; junction bases left unmatched: 18. The CDR3 sequence is 18 residues long. The CDR3 coding sequence is TGTGCCAGCAGCACCCGGTGGGGGGGCGGGAGGGCCGATGATACGCAGTATTTT. This codes for CASSTRWGGGRADDTQYF. Based on the CDR3 plus reference TRBV5-6 and TRBJ2-3, the full variable domain is DAGVTQSPTHLIKTRGQQVTLRCSPKSGHDTVSWYQQALGQGPQFIFQYYEEEERQRGNFPDRFSGHQFPNYSSELNVNALLLGDSALYLCASSTRWGGGRADDTQYFGPGTRLTVL.

The chain is built from TRBV7-3 and TRBJ2-2; tentatively, D is TRBD1 or TRBD2 (6 bases each). Germline V gives CDR1 SGHTA, CDR2 FQGTGA. The CDR3 extends over 17 amino acids. Between the trimmed V and J ends, which lost 5 bases and 7 bases, there was a span of 23 bases. This CDR3 is CASSQGTPSDGVGELFF. The CDR3 nucleotides read TGTGCCAGCAGCCAGGGGACTCCCTCGGATGGGGTCGGGGAGCTGTTTTTT.

The chain carries TRBV28 and TRBJ1-2; the D gene is possibly TRBD1 (5 bases). CDR1 is MDHEN, CDR2 SYDVKM, per germline. The CDR3 is 13 amino acids. V lost 2 bases to trimming and J lost 4 bases, with 8 bases between them. The CDR3 sequence is CASSLGALYGYTF. CDR3 in DNA: TGTGCCAGCAGTTTAGGGGCCCTCTATGGCTACACCTTC.

The chain employs TRBV7-2 and TRBJ1-3; D is undetermined. Trimming took 5 bases from V and 4 from J, leaving 6 bases between them. CDR1 and CDR2 (germline): SGHTA, FQGNSA. The CDR3 loop spans 12 amino acids. The CDR3 is CASSPGGNTIYF. The CDR3 nucleotides are TGTGCCAGCAGCCCGGGCGGAAACACCATATATTTT.

V usage is TRBV18 and J usage is TRBJ2-7; 8 nucleotides match TRBD1. Germline CDR1 reads KGHSH; CDR2 reads LQKENI. V shed 2 bases, J shed 3 bases, and the junction held 12 bases outside the gene matches. This CDR3 has 17 amino acids. CDR3 DNA: TGTGCCAGCTCACCAGGTGCAGGGGGCAAAGGTGGCTACGAGCAGTACTTC. Encoded protein: CASSPGAGGKGGYEQYF. The whole variable domain, remainder taken from reference TRBV18 and TRBJ2-7, is NAGVMQNPRHLVRRRGQEARLRCSPMKGHSHVYWYRQLPEEGLKFMVYLQKENIIDESGMPKERFSAEFPKEGPSILRIQQVVRGDSAAYFCASSPGAGGKGGYEQYFGPGTRLTVT.

The chain employs TRBV7-6 and TRBJ2-5; 8 nucleotides line up with TRBD1. Trimming removed 3 bases from V and 8 bases from J; junction bases left unmatched: 8. The CDR3 consists of 14 residues. CDR1 is SGHVS and CDR2 is FNYEAQ in the germline V gene. This CDR3 reads CASSLPTGAGTQYF. As DNA, the CDR3 is TGTGCCAGCAGCTTGCCGACAGGGGCCGGTACCCAGTACTTC.

The CDR3 sequence: CASHSEITDNYEQYF. The CDR3 coding sequence is TGCGCCAGCCATTCAGAGATAACCGACAACTACGAGCAGTACTTC. The chain carries TRBV5-1 and TRBJ2-7; the D is unclear. The CDR3 sequence is 15 residues long. Germline V gives CDR1 SGHRS, CDR2 YFSETQ. Trimming removed 7 bases from V and 3 bases from J, with 20 bases in between.

This clone occurred a few times. The chain recombines TRBV19 with TRBJ2-2; 8 nucleotides line up with TRBD1. The CDR3 is 15 residues long. Germline trimming cut 6 bases from V and 4 bases from J; bases unmatched to any gene: 7. Germline V gene data show CDR1 as LNHDA and CDR2 as SQIVND (reference sequence). Here the CDR3 reads CASRAGGSGTGELFF. CDR3 coding DNA: TGTGCCAGTAGGGCAGGGGGCAGCGGCACCGGGGAGCTGTTTTTT.

The genes are TRBV21-1 and TRBJ1-1. TRBV21-1 is a pseudogene locus. This CDR3 comprises 15 residues. The DNA for the CDR3 is TGTGCCAGCAGCAAAGTAAAGGGAAATAGGACTGAAGCTTTCTTT. This encodes CASSKVKGNRTEAFF.

The chain couples TRBV11-3 to TRBJ2-2, with D tentatively TRBD1 (6 bases). Germline CDR1 is SGHNT and CDR2 is YENEEA. This CDR3 is built from 14 residues. Between the trimmed V and J ends, which lost 4 bases and 1 base, there was a span of 7 bases. DNA for the CDR3: TGTGCCAGCAGCTCGGACAGGAACACCGGGGAGCTGTTTTTT. Encoded protein: CASSSDRNTGELFF.

J is TRBJ2-3 and V is TRBV6-5; TRBD2 might be the D (6 bases). Trimming cost V 11 bases and J 2 bases, with 17 bases left between them. This CDR3 is 14 amino acids long. CDR1 is MNHEY and CDR2 is SVGAGI in the germline V gene. The CDR3 DNA reads TGTGCCGTTCGGAGGGACCCCTACACAGATACGCAGTATTTT. Translated: CAVRRDPYTDTQYF.